These 27 T cell receptor beta chains share one sample of origin, sequenced in a study of CD8+ T cells in alopecia areata. RNA was extracted and reverse transcribed into cDNA as the sequencing template. The protocol was immunoSEQ multiplex PCR, while the TCRdb copy is restricted to in-frame clones and leaves out a portion. This sample has roughly 230,000 clones, with roughly two fifths found just once. Treatment in this sample: oral pan-JAK inhibitor, 5-10 mg twice daily. The material was CD4+ T cells sorted from blood, obtained around week 37, from a patient treated with tofacitinib. Receptor source: a human donor with alopecia areata.

The chain uses TRBV29-1 and TRBJ1-1; no firm D call. The germline V gene encodes CDR1 SQVTM and CDR2 ANQGSEA. Trimming stripped 7 bases from V and 7 bases from J, with 16 bases between. The CDR3 sequence is 12 residues long. The CDR3 spells CSGSLSLLEAFF. CDR3 nucleotide sequence: TGCAGCGGGTCACTTTCCCTCCTTGAAGCTTTCTTT.

The chain combines TRBV25-1 with TRBJ2-7; 8 bases are shared with TRBD1. Germline loops: CDR1 MGHDK, CDR2 SYGVNS. V shed 3 bases and J 7 bases; nucleotides not matched to a gene: 11. The CDR3 contains 15 residues. The CDR3 coding sequence is TGTGCCAGCAGTGAGGCAGGGGGCCCCGGCGGGGAGCAGTACTTC. Its translation: CASSEAGGPGGEQYF.

The rearrangement uses TRBV5-1 and TRBJ2-6; D might be TRBD1 (5 bases). The CDR3 is 17 amino acids. The ends were cut back, 4 bases at V and 1 base at J, with 15 bases in the middle. Germline-derived CDR1 and CDR2 are SGHRS and YFSETQ. CDR3 region: CASSATLQVSGANVLTF. The CDR3 bases are TGCGCCAGCAGCGCAACTCTACAGGTTTCTGGGGCCAACGTCCTGACTTTC. Complete variable domain (other parts from reference TRBV5-1 and TRBJ2-6): KAGVTQTPRYLIKTRGQQVTLSCSPISGHRSVSWYQQTPGQGLQFLFEYFSETQRNKGNFPGRFSGRQFSNSRSEMNVSTLELGDSALYLCASSATLQVSGANVLTFGAGSRLTVL.

This clone was observed a few times. The genes are TRBV30 and TRBJ1-2; D is unresolved. Trimming left V 0 bases short and J 2 bases short, with 13 bases between. The CDR3 contains 15 residues. Looked up from germline, CDR1 is GTSNPN and CDR2 is SVGIG (reference sequence). Here the CDR3 DNA reads TGTGCCTGGAGTGTAGGGTTGGGTGAAAACTATGGCTACACCTTC. It specifies CAWSVGLGENYGYTF.

The chain employs TRBV9 and TRBJ2-4; TRBD1 might be the D (6 bases). CDR1 and CDR2 (germline): SGDLS, YYNGEE. V was cut by 4 bases and J by 0 bases, with 20 bases left in between. CDR3 length: 18 residues. CDR3 sequence (DNA): TGTGCCAGCAGCCCCGGGACACCTTATATACGAGCCAAAAACATTCAGTACTTC. Amino acids: CASSPGTPYIRAKNIQYF. The variable domain in full, with the rest retrieved from reference TRBV9 and TRBJ2-4, is DSGVTQTPKHLITATGQRVTLRCSPRSGDLSVYWYQQSLDQGLQFLIQYYNGEERAKGNILERFSAQQFPDLHSELNLSSLELGDSALYFCASSPGTPYIRAKNIQYFGAGTRLSVL.

This chain connects TRBV11-2 to TRBJ2-4, with a possible D match to TRBD1 (5 bases). Germline CDR1 SGHAT, CDR2 FQNNGV. Trimming shortened V by 0 bases and J by 15 bases, and 21 bases separated the two germline ends. The CDR3 totals 15 residues. For the CDR3, the DNA is TGTGCCAGCAGCTTAGATCGAGCGTCTCAGGGCATGGGGTACTTC. It specifies CASSLDRASQGMGYF.

This clone has only a few counts. Other DNA sequences in this sample translate to the same CDR3. V gene TRBV5-1 combines with J gene TRBJ2-3; weak D call: TRBD2 (5 bases). The CDR3 loop spans 14 amino acids. Deletions cut 2 bases from V and 3 bases from J, with 10 bases between. Looked up from germline, CDR1 is SGHRS and CDR2 is YFSETQ. CDR3 region: CASSLGRGTDTQYF. The CDR3 DNA reads TGCGCCAGCAGCTTAGGTCGGGGTACAGATACGCAGTATTTT.

The rearrangement joins TRBV28 to TRBJ2-5; TRBD1 matches at 8 bases. The CDR3 covers 16 residues. V lost 1 base to trimming and J lost 4 bases; unmatched junction nucleotides: 8. Germline V gene data show CDR1 as MDHEN and CDR2 as SYDVKM. CDR3 sequence: CASSLYTGGSAETQYF. In nucleotides, the CDR3 is TGTGCCAGCAGTTTATATACAGGGGGGAGTGCAGAGACCCAGTACTTC.

The rearrangement joins TRBV7-2 to TRBJ2-6; D is undetermined. V was trimmed by 0 bases and J by 0 bases, leaving 12 bases between them. The CDR3 has 18 residues. Germline V gene data show CDR1 as SGHTA and CDR2 as FQGNSA. The CDR3 bases are TGTGCCAGCAGCTTAGCGCATCTCCGGGCCTCTGGGGCCAACGTCCTGACTTTC. Protein product: CASSLAHLRASGANVLTF.

CDR3 coding DNA: TGCGCCAGCAGCTTGGCCGGCATCCCCAGTGGCTACACCTTC. Residues: CASSLAGIPSGYTF. The chain joins TRBV5-1 to TRBJ1-2; D is undetermined. Trimming cost V 0 bases and J 7 bases, with 13 bases left between them. CDR3 length equals 14 residues. Looked up from germline, CDR1 is SGHRS and CDR2 is YFSETQ.

This clone was seen repeatedly, ten times or more. The chain joins TRBV7-2 to TRBJ2-1, with D perhaps TRBD2 (6 bases). This CDR3 has 14 amino acids. Deletions cut 7 bases from V and 9 bases from J, with 19 bases between. Germline V gives CDR1 SGHTA, CDR2 FQGNSA. Here the CDR3 reads CASTPRRDHAEQFF. DNA for the CDR3: TGTGCCAGCACCCCCCGGCGGGATCATGCTGAGCAGTTCTTC.

This clone was counted a few times. The chain uses TRBV5-6 and TRBJ1-2; perhaps TRBD1 as D (5 bases). The ends were cut back, 4 bases at V and 8 bases at J, with 12 bases in the middle. The CDR3 consists of 12 residues. CDR1 is SGHDT, CDR2 YYEEEE, per germline. CDR3 amino acids: CASSPGTPGYTF. The DNA of the CDR3 is TGTGCCAGCAGCCCCGGGACCCCGGGCTACACCTTC.

The chain combines TRBV9 with TRBJ2-7; possibly TRBD1 or TRBD2 for D (5 bases each). The germline V gene has CDR1 SGDLS and CDR2 YYNGEE. The V end was cut by 4 bases, the J end by 1 base, with 12 bases between. This CDR3 is built from 14 residues. Written as DNA, the CDR3 is TGTGCCAGCAGCCCCCGGGGCAGTTCCTACGAGCAGTACTTC. Translation gives CASSPRGSSYEQYF. The whole variable domain, filled in from reference TRBV9 and TRBJ2-7, reads DSGVTQTPKHLITATGQRVTLRCSPRSGDLSVYWYQQSLDQGLQFLIQYYNGEERAKGNILERFSAQQFPDLHSELNLSSLELGDSALYFCASSPRGSSYEQYFGPGTRLTVT.

The rearrangement links TRBV5-1 to TRBJ2-6, with D perhaps TRBD1 (6 bases). This CDR3 is 15 amino acids long. Germline assignment: CDR1 SGHRS and CDR2 YFSETQ. Trimming cost V 4 bases and J 2 bases, with 10 bases left between them. CDR3 sequence: CASSATGTGANVLTF. The CDR3 DNA is TGCGCCAGCAGCGCCACAGGGACTGGGGCCAACGTCCTGACTTTC.

This clone was seen only a few times. The chain employs TRBV7-9 and TRBJ2-2; D is unclear. The CDR3 has 13 amino acids. Germline V gives CDR1 SEHNR, CDR2 FQNEAQ (reference sequence). Deletions cut 1 base from V and 4 bases from J, with 4 bases between. This CDR3 is CASSLGGTGELFF. The CDR3 bases are TGTGCCAGCAGCTTAGGAGGCACCGGGGAGCTGTTTTTT. The full variable domain, its missing parts supplied by reference TRBV7-9 and TRBJ2-2, is DTGVSQNPRHKITKRGQNVTFRCDPISEHNRLYWYRQTLGQGPEFLTYFQNEAQLEKSRLLSDRFSAERPKGSFSTLEIQRTEQGDSAMYLCASSLGGTGELFFGEGSRLTVL.

This clone was picked up a small number of times. The CDR3 reads CASSRQMNTEAFF. For the CDR3, the DNA is TGTGCCAGCAGCCGTCAAATGAACACTGAAGCTTTCTTT. V usage is TRBV7-9 and J usage is TRBJ1-1; D not certain. Trimming cost V 5 bases and J 0 bases, with 7 bases left between them. This CDR3 is built from 13 residues. Germline-derived CDR1 and CDR2 are SEHNR and FQNEAQ (reference sequence).

The sample holds a few counts of this clone. CDR3 region: CASSVEGVTGTQYF. Here the CDR3 DNA reads TGTGCCAGCAGCGTAGAGGGGGTAACCGGGACCCAGTACTTC. The chain couples TRBV9 to TRBJ2-5; D possibly corresponds to TRBD1 (6 bases). The CDR3 runs 14 residues. V lost 0 bases to trimming and J lost 7 bases, with 13 bases between them. Germline V gene sequence: CDR1 SGDLS, CDR2 YYNGEE.

This clone was observed many times. Distinct nucleotide sequences in the sample also encode this CDR3. The chain carries TRBV30 and TRBJ1-2, with 11 bases lining up with TRBD1. Germline CDR1 reads GTSNPN; CDR2 reads SVGIG (reference sequence). This CDR3 is 12 amino acids long. With 3 bases clipped from V and 8 bases from J, the junction kept 2 bases outside the gene matches. The CDR3 nucleotides read TGTGCCTGGAGGGGACAGGGGGGAGGCTACACCTTC. Translating gives CAWRGQGGGYTF.

V and J are TRBV15 and TRBJ2-7; D remains unclear. CDR3 size: 13 residues. Trimming removed 1 base at V and 5 bases at J, with 9 bases between. CDR1 LNHNV and CDR2 YYDKDF come from the germline V gene (reference sequence). CDR3 coding DNA: TGTGCCACCAGCAGAGCTATTGGGGACGAGCAGTACTTC. Translation: CATSRAIGDEQYF.

V and J are TRBV13 and TRBJ2-1; the D gene is possibly TRBD2 (5 bases). The CDR3 is made up of 16 amino acids. The germline V gene has CDR1 PRHDT and CDR2 FYEKMQ (reference sequence). Trimming pared 5 bases from V and 0 bases from J, leaving 14 bases between. The CDR3 protein is CASSRRTPSSYNEQFF. The CDR3 DNA reads as TGTGCCAGCAGCCGACGGACTCCTAGCTCCTACAATGAGCAGTTCTTC.

This clone was counted between two and nine times. The gene calls are TRBV4-3 and TRBJ2-7, with TRBD1 as a possible D gene (6 bases). V lost 4 bases and J 6 bases, leaving 28 bases between the germline ends. Germline CDR1 LGHNA, CDR2 YSLEER. The CDR3 is 18 amino acids. CDR3 amino acids: CASSPRKSTPSTGREQYF. The CDR3 DNA is TGCGCCAGCAGCCCTCGAAAGTCCACTCCCTCGACAGGTCGCGAGCAGTACTTC.

This clone showed up just a few times. V is TRBV10-3 and J is TRBJ2-5, with D possibly TRBD2 on 6 matching bases. The V end was cut by 10 bases, the J end by 2 bases, with 17 bases between. The CDR3 is 14 amino acids. Per the germline V gene, CDR1 is ENHRY and CDR2 is SYGVKD. CDR3 in DNA: TGTGCCACCTGCCCCGGAGGAGGGCAAGAGACCCAGTACTTC. Translating gives CATCPGGGQETQYF.

The chain has TRBV7-9 and TRBJ2-5, with 9 positions matching TRBD2. Per germline, CDR1 SEHNR and CDR2 FQNEAQ (reference sequence). V dropped 11 bases and J dropped 1; count of bases not matched to a gene: 14. This CDR3 region has 16 residues. CDR3 sequence (DNA): TGTGCCTCCAGCCGGTTAAGCGGGAGGCTCCAAGAGACCCAGTACTTC. This codes for CASSRLSGRLQETQYF.

This sequence joins TRBV9 and TRBJ2-1; 7 bases line up with TRBD2. The germline CDR1 and CDR2 sequences are SGDLS and YYNGEE. J gave up 0 bases and V 4 bases, and 4 bases lay outside the gene matches. The CDR3 sequence is 15 residues long. CDR3 amino acids: CASSLAGVSYNEQFF. In DNA, the CDR3 is TGTGCCAGCAGCCTGGCGGGAGTCTCCTACAATGAGCAGTTCTTC.

The CDR3 protein is CATSGRRTITYEQYF. DNA of the CDR3: TGTGCCACCAGCGGCAGACGGACGATCACCTACGAGCAGTACTTC. The rearrangement joins TRBV15 to TRBJ2-7; D is uncertain. Per the germline V gene, CDR1 is LNHNV and CDR2 is YYDKDF (reference sequence). This CDR3 comprises 15 residues. V lost 5 bases and J lost 2, with 16 bases in between.

This chain joins TRBV6-6 and TRBJ2-7; 8 nucleotides match TRBD1. After removal of 6 bases from V and 7 bases from J, the junction contained 11 bases not matched to a gene. The CDR3 is 14 residues long. Germline assignment: CDR1 MNHNY and CDR2 SVGAGI (reference sequence). The CDR3 sequence is CASRDLMTGAEQYF. CDR3 bases: TGTGCCAGCAGAGACCTAATGACAGGGGCTGAGCAGTACTTC.

This clone was seen a handful of times. The rearrangement joins TRBV15 to TRBJ1-2; maybe TRBD1 (6 bases). The CDR3 sequence is 14 residues long. Germline V CDR1 and CDR2: LNHNV, YYDKDF (reference sequence). Trimming left V 3 bases short and J 0 bases short, with 8 bases between. CDR3 sequence (DNA): TGTGCCACCAGCAGGGAGGGGGCTAACTATGGCTACACCTTC. It is translated as CATSREGANYGYTF.